A selection of T cell receptor beta chains follows, all from one sample in a study of blood T cell repertoires in COVID-19. Data came from immunoSEQ multiplex PCR; TCRdb stores just in-frame clones and leaves some out. The sample has 200,000 or so clones; just under 90% are singletons. The specimen was peripheral blood. These receptors were taken from a man aged 25 to 45 with COVID-19, enrolled during active disease. Each CDR3 is given with its conserved first and last residue. The order of the fields is V gene, J gene, clone size, D gene, CDR3 protein, CDR3 DNA. A D gene is named only where the DNA matches it firmly. Only part of the rows carry a size: once, few, many, or a class if the clone is expanded.

v_gene: TRBV7-8
j_gene: TRBJ2-7
abundance: -
d_gene: TRBD1
CDR3aa: CASSLEGQGISYEQYF
CDR3nt: TGTGCCAGCAGCTTAGAAGGACAGGGAATTTCCTACGAGCAGTACTTC

v_gene: TRBV18
j_gene: TRBJ2-7
abundance: -
d_gene: -
CDR3aa: CASSPGTHHEQYF
CDR3nt: TGTGCCAGCTCACCAGGGACTCACCACGAGCAGTACTTC

v_gene: TRBV3-1/TRBV3-2
j_gene: TRBJ1-2
abundance: -
d_gene: -
CDR3aa: CASRPQGGLQYGYTF
CDR3nt: TGTGCCAGCAGACCCCAGGGAGGACTGCAATATGGCTACACCTTC

v_gene: TRBV11-2
j_gene: TRBJ2-1
abundance: -
d_gene: -
CDR3aa: CASSYDNKQFF
CDR3nt: TGTGCCAGCAGCTACGATAACAAGCAGTTCTTC

v_gene: TRBV18
j_gene: TRBJ2-7
abundance: -
d_gene: TRBD2
CDR3aa: CASSPLELAGGSYEQYF
CDR3nt: TGTGCCAGCTCACCCCTCGAACTAGCGGGGGGCTCATACGAGCAGTACTTC

v_gene: TRBV11-3
j_gene: TRBJ2-7
abundance: -
d_gene: -
CDR3aa: CASSRDSGEQYF
CDR3nt: TGTGCCAGCAGCCGAGACTCGGGCGAGCAGTACTTC

v_gene: TRBV6-5
j_gene: TRBJ1-5
abundance: -
d_gene: TRBD1
CDR3aa: CASTGQGDQPQHF
CDR3nt: TGTGCCAGCACGGGACAGGGGGATCAGCCCCAGCATTTT

v_gene: TRBV9
j_gene: TRBJ1-1
abundance: few
d_gene: -
CDR3aa: CASTLGGGNTEAFF
CDR3nt: TGTGCCAGCACCCTAGGAGGCGGGAACACTGAAGCTTTCTTT

v_gene: TRBV5-1
j_gene: TRBJ2-3
abundance: -
d_gene: -
CDR3aa: CASSFGTDTQYF
CDR3nt: TGCGCCAGCAGCTTCGGCACAGATACGCAGTATTTT

v_gene: TRBV5-4
j_gene: TRBJ2-1
abundance: -
d_gene: TRBD2
CDR3aa: CASTQLAGDYNEQFF
CDR3nt: TGTGCCAGCACCCAACTAGCGGGGGACTACAATGAGCAGTTCTTC

v_gene: TRBV7-3
j_gene: TRBJ2-1
abundance: -
d_gene: -
CDR3aa: CASSSNFGLYNEQFF
CDR3nt: TGTGCCAGCAGCTCAAACTTTGGACTTTACAATGAGCAGTTCTTC

v_gene: TRBV5-1
j_gene: TRBJ2-1
abundance: -
d_gene: TRBD2
CDR3aa: CASSLPMWLAGGGGLRNEQFF
CDR3nt: TGCGCCAGCAGCCTTCCAATGTGGCTAGCGGGAGGAGGAGGGTTAAGGAATGAGCAGTTCTTC

v_gene: TRBV10-3
j_gene: TRBJ2-1
abundance: -
d_gene: TRBD2
CDR3aa: CAISDSGTRAYNEQFF
CDR3nt: TGTGCCATCAGTGACTCCGGGACTAGGGCCTACAATGAGCAGTTCTTC

v_gene: TRBV28
j_gene: TRBJ2-2
abundance: -
d_gene: -
CDR3aa: CASSPRRTAITGELFF
CDR3nt: TGTGCCAGCAGCCCCCGGCGGACAGCGATAACTGGGGAGCTGTTTTTT

v_gene: TRBV27
j_gene: TRBJ2-1
abundance: few
d_gene: TRBD1
CDR3aa: CASFPADRVKDEQFF
CDR3nt: TGTGCCAGCTTCCCCGCTGACAGGGTGAAAGATGAGCAGTTCTTC

v_gene: TRBV27
j_gene: TRBJ1-1
abundance: -
d_gene: -
CDR3aa: CASSLYGGLRNAEAFF
CDR3nt: TGTGCCAGCAGTTTGTATGGTGGCCTCCGAAACGCTGAAGCTTTCTTT

v_gene: TRBV6-2/TRBV6-3
j_gene: TRBJ2-7
abundance: -
d_gene: TRBD1
CDR3aa: CASSSQTGRGYEQYF
CDR3nt: TGTGCCAGCAGTTCCCAGACAGGGCGAGGGTACGAGCAGTACTTC

v_gene: TRBV18
j_gene: TRBJ1-3
abundance: -
d_gene: -
CDR3aa: CASSHRLESSGNTIYF
CDR3nt: TGTGCCAGCTCACACAGGTTAGAGAGCTCTGGAAACACCATATATTTT

v_gene: TRBV30
j_gene: TRBJ2-1
abundance: -
d_gene: TRBD2
CDR3aa: CAWRNRRGGLAGYNEQFF
CDR3nt: TGTGCCTGGAGAAATAGGCGAGGTGGATTAGCGGGGTACAATGAGCAGTTCTTC

v_gene: TRBV4-1
j_gene: TRBJ1-2
abundance: -
d_gene: TRBD1
CDR3aa: CASQTNRDRAGYGYTF
CDR3nt: TGCGCCAGCCAAACCAACCGGGACAGGGCGGGCTATGGCTACACCTTC

v_gene: TRBV18
j_gene: TRBJ1-2
abundance: -
d_gene: -
CDR3aa: CASSPQSLPQEIAYGYTF
CDR3nt: TGTGCCAGCTCACCACAATCCCTCCCACAGGAAATCGCCTATGGCTACACCTTC

v_gene: TRBV29-1
j_gene: TRBJ1-1
abundance: -
d_gene: -
CDR3aa: CSARRGTEAFF
CDR3nt: TGCAGCGCAAGACGGGGGACTGAAGCTTTCTTT

v_gene: TRBV28
j_gene: TRBJ2-7
abundance: once
d_gene: TRBD1
CDR3aa: CASMGDRGLYEQYF
CDR3nt: TGTGCCAGCATGGGGGACAGGGGACTCTACGAGCAGTACTTC

v_gene: TRBV7-2
j_gene: TRBJ1-5
abundance: -
d_gene: -
CDR3aa: CASSFQEDQPQHF
CDR3nt: TGTGCCAGCAGCTTTCAGGAGGATCAGCCCCAGCATTTT

v_gene: TRBV15
j_gene: TRBJ1-4
abundance: -
d_gene: TRBD1
CDR3aa: CATSRTFGQGYEKLFF
CDR3nt: TGTGCCACCAGCAGAACGTTCGGACAGGGGTATGAAAAACTGTTTTTT

v_gene: TRBV19
j_gene: TRBJ1-5
abundance: once
d_gene: -
CDR3aa: CASSIGAGVYRQPQHF
CDR3nt: TGTGCCAGTAGTATTGGGGCAGGGGTATATCGTCAGCCCCAGCATTTT

v_gene: TRBV19
j_gene: TRBJ1-2
abundance: -
d_gene: -
CDR3aa: CASSPGTRRGYTF
CDR3nt: TGTGCCAGTAGTCCCGGGACAAGAAGGGGCTACACCTTC

v_gene: TRBV5-1
j_gene: TRBJ2-3
abundance: -
d_gene: TRBD1
CDR3aa: CASSLARGGLSHTDTQYF
CDR3nt: TGCGCCAGCAGCTTGGCCAGAGGGGGCCTCTCCCACACAGATACGCAGTATTTT

v_gene: TRBV11-2
j_gene: TRBJ2-2
abundance: -
d_gene: -
CDR3aa: CASSLVVRVTGELFF
CDR3nt: TGTGCCAGCAGCTTAGTGGTCAGGGTCACCGGGGAGCTGTTTTTT

v_gene: TRBV24-1
j_gene: TRBJ2-1
abundance: -
d_gene: TRBD1
CDR3aa: CATTSGQVFTLSYNEQFF
CDR3nt: TGTGCCACCACCTCGGGACAGGTCTTTACTCTCTCCTACAATGAGCAGTTCTTC

v_gene: TRBV7-3
j_gene: TRBJ1-2
abundance: -
d_gene: -
CDR3aa: CASSLTPGESYGYTF
CDR3nt: TGTGCCAGCAGCTTAACCCCAGGGGAGTCGTATGGCTACACCTTC

v_gene: TRBV18
j_gene: TRBJ2-7
abundance: -
d_gene: TRBD1
CDR3aa: CASSSGQGSPYEQYF
CDR3nt: TGTGCCAGCTCATCAGGACAGGGTTCCCCCTACGAGCAGTACTTC

v_gene: TRBV5-6
j_gene: TRBJ1-1
abundance: -
d_gene: TRBD1
CDR3aa: CASSFRQGGGEAFF
CDR3nt: TGTGCCAGCAGCTTCCGACAGGGGGGTGGTGAAGCTTTCTTT

v_gene: TRBV10-3
j_gene: TRBJ1-6
abundance: -
d_gene: TRBD1
CDR3aa: CAIRPGQGASPLHF
CDR3nt: TGTGCCATCAGACCGGGACAGGGGGCTTCACCCCTCCACTTT

v_gene: TRBV9
j_gene: TRBJ2-1
abundance: -
d_gene: -
CDR3aa: CASSVVGRLTTEYNEQFF
CDR3nt: TGTGCCAGCAGCGTAGTGGGTAGATTAACGACAGAATACAATGAGCAGTTCTTC

v_gene: TRBV15
j_gene: TRBJ2-1
abundance: -
d_gene: -
CDR3aa: CATSREPGRDNEQFF
CDR3nt: TGTGCCACCAGCAGAGAGCCGGGAAGGGACAATGAGCAGTTCTTC

v_gene: TRBV27
j_gene: TRBJ2-2
abundance: -
d_gene: -
CDR3aa: CASSLRLVGSGELFF
CDR3nt: TGTGCCAGCAGTTTAAGACTAGTCGGTTCCGGGGAGCTGTTTTTT

v_gene: TRBV27
j_gene: TRBJ2-5
abundance: once
d_gene: -
CDR3aa: CASSFSLRGTQYF
CDR3nt: TGTGCCAGCAGTTTCTCCTTGCGTGGGACCCAGTACTTC

v_gene: TRBV3-1/TRBV3-2
j_gene: TRBJ2-1
abundance: -
d_gene: TRBD2
CDR3aa: CASRDGLAGWNEQFF
CDR3nt: TGTGCCTCCAGGGATGGACTAGCGGGATGGAATGAGCAGTTCTTC

v_gene: TRBV5-4
j_gene: TRBJ2-3
abundance: -
d_gene: TRBD2
CDR3aa: CASSLDLRESTDTQYF
CDR3nt: TGTGCCAGCAGCTTGGATCTGCGGGAGTCGACAGATACGCAGTATTTT

v_gene: TRBV18
j_gene: TRBJ1-2
abundance: few
d_gene: -
CDR3aa: CASSPTDIYGYTF
CDR3nt: TGTGCCAGCTCACCAACGGACATCTATGGCTACACCTTC

v_gene: TRBV7-8
j_gene: TRBJ1-2
abundance: -
d_gene: -
CDR3aa: CASSLARGTASANYGYTF
CDR3nt: TGTGCCAGCAGCTTAGCGCGGGGGACGGCTTCAGCTAACTATGGCTACACCTTC

v_gene: TRBV28
j_gene: TRBJ1-1
abundance: once
d_gene: -
CDR3aa: CASSSPQGNTEAFF
CDR3nt: TGTGCCAGCAGTTCTCCTCAGGGAAACACTGAAGCTTTCTTT

v_gene: TRBV6-4
j_gene: TRBJ2-3
abundance: -
d_gene: -
CDR3aa: CANPTASTDTQYF
CDR3nt: TGTGCCAACCCAACAGCTAGCACAGATACGCAGTATTTT

v_gene: TRBV6-2/TRBV6-3
j_gene: TRBJ1-2
abundance: -
d_gene: TRBD1
CDR3aa: CASSSGGDYGYTF
CDR3nt: TGTGCCAGCAGTTCAGGGGGCGACTATGGCTACACCTTC

v_gene: TRBV18
j_gene: TRBJ1-5
abundance: -
d_gene: -
CDR3aa: CASSPTEGSGQPQHF
CDR3nt: TGTGCCAGCTCACCAACCGAAGGGAGCGGTCAGCCCCAGCATTTT

v_gene: TRBV11-3
j_gene: TRBJ1-1
abundance: -
d_gene: TRBD1
CDR3aa: CASSLADVQGSEEAFF
CDR3nt: TGTGCCAGCAGCTTAGCTGACGTACAGGGGTCGGAAGAAGCTTTCTTT

v_gene: TRBV6-4
j_gene: TRBJ2-3
abundance: -
d_gene: -
CDR3aa: CASSPRDTLTDTQYF
CDR3nt: TGTGCCAGCAGTCCACGGGACACCCTCACAGATACGCAGTATTTT

v_gene: TRBV10-3
j_gene: TRBJ2-1
abundance: -
d_gene: -
CDR3aa: CAISPAAGGYNEQFF
CDR3nt: TGTGCCATCAGTCCGGCGGCAGGGGGGTACAATGAGCAGTTCTTC

v_gene: TRBV15
j_gene: TRBJ2-2
abundance: -
d_gene: TRBD1
CDR3aa: CATSREGTGLGELFF
CDR3nt: TGTGCCACCAGCAGAGAGGGGACAGGGCTCGGGGAGCTGTTTTTT

v_gene: TRBV2
j_gene: TRBJ2-7
abundance: -
d_gene: -
CDR3aa: CASSLLTGRGLEQYF
CDR3nt: TGTGCCAGCAGTCTCTTGACCGGGAGAGGTCTCGAGCAGTACTTC

v_gene: TRBV7-3
j_gene: TRBJ1-5
abundance: -
d_gene: TRBD1
CDR3aa: CASNRGPGQDSNQPQHF
CDR3nt: TGTGCCAGCAACCGAGGCCCAGGACAGGATAGCAATCAGCCCCAGCATTTT